A single sample gave rise to the 28 T cell receptor beta chains below, sequenced in a study of shared clonotypes between healthy human individuals. Assay: immunoSEQ multiplex PCR; the TCRdb copy retains only in-frame clones and omits some. The sample consists of around 1,000,000 clones, approximately 75% of them appearing once. The sample consisted of memory CD4+ T cells from PBMCs. Subset in this sample: CD45RA-negative fraction. Receptor source: a man younger than 35 in good health. Some clones in this sample may be carry-over from other donors' samples.

The CDR3 bases are TGTGCCAGCAGCCTAAGACTAGCGGGTCCTCGGGACGAGCAGTACTTC. Its protein is CASSLRLAGPRDEQYF. The chain has TRBV7-2 and TRBJ2-7, with 10 bases matching TRBD2. CDR3 length equals 16 residues. V gave up 5 bases and J gave up 5 bases; unmatched junction bases: 12. Looked up from germline, CDR1 is SGHTA and CDR2 is FQGNSA.

This clone showed up just a few times. The chain links TRBV4-2 to TRBJ1-4, with 8 bases matching TRBD1. Germline CDR1 LGHNA, CDR2 YNFKEQ. The CDR3 is 16 amino acids. Trimming took 0 bases from V and 7 from J; bases not matched to a gene: 7. The CDR3 spells CASSQEAGTGFEKLFF. The CDR3 nucleotides are TGTGCCAGCAGCCAAGAGGCCGGGACAGGTTTTGAAAAACTGTTTTTT.

The V gene is TRBV7-9, the J gene TRBJ1-6; D is ambiguous. The germline CDR1 and CDR2 sequences are SEHNR and FQNEAQ (reference sequence). The CDR3 is 18 residues long. V was cut by 4 bases and J by 6 bases, with 22 bases left in between. The chain's CDR3 is CASSYQFPNTVPNSPLHF. The CDR3, as DNA: TGTGCCAGCAGCTACCAGTTTCCTAACACAGTCCCTAATTCACCCCTCCACTTT. The whole variable domain, filled in from reference TRBV7-9 and TRBJ1-6, reads DTGVSQNPRHKITKRGQNVTFRCDPISEHNRLYWYRQTLGQGPEFLTYFQNEAQLEKSRLLSDRFSAERPKGSFSTLEIQRTEQGDSAMYLCASSYQFPNTVPNSPLHFGNGTRLTVT.

V usage is TRBV21-1 and J usage is TRBJ2-3. TRBV21-1 is designated a pseudogene. The CDR3 runs to 17 residues. In DNA, the CDR3 is TGTGCCAGCAGCAAATATTGGCAGTTGATGAGTACAGATACGCAGTATTTT. Protein sequence: CASSKYWQLMSTDTQYF.

V is TRBV4-1 and J is TRBJ1-2; D gene unclear. CDR1 and CDR2 from the germline V gene are MGHRA and YSYEKL. This CDR3 has 16 amino acids. Trimming took 0 bases from V and 0 from J, leaving 11 bases between them. Written as DNA, the CDR3 is TGCGCCAGCAGCCAAGATTTATTCGGGGCTAACTATGGCTACACCTTC. The encoded protein is CASSQDLFGANYGYTF.

V and J are TRBV29-1 and TRBJ1-5, with D possibly TRBD1 on 5 matching bases. V dropped 4 bases and J dropped 7 bases, with 20 bases sitting between them. Germline CDR1 reads SQVTM; CDR2 reads ANQGSEA. The CDR3 totals 15 residues. DNA of the CDR3: TGCAGCGTTGCGCAGGGATCGGAGGTGTACCAGCCCCAGCATTTT. Translated, it gives CSVAQGSEVYQPQHF.

This clone was counted a single time. The germline gene is not matched at one end of the junction; a read error may be the cause. The V call is TRBV28, the J call TRBJ1-1, with D perhaps TRBD1 (5 bases). Germline-derived CDR1 and CDR2 are MDHEN and SYDVKM. There are 14 residues in the CDR3. The CDR3 is CASSFRGGNAEAFF. The CDR3 DNA sequence: TGTGCCAGCAGTTTCCGCGGGGGGAACGCTGAAGCTTTCTTT.

This clone has more than one count but fewer than ten. The CDR3 region is CASIGGGRDTQYF. The CDR3 DNA reads as TGTGCCAGCATTGGGGGAGGGAGGGATACGCAGTATTTT. The V call is TRBV2, the J call TRBJ2-3; 7 bases line up with TRBD2. This CDR3 comprises 13 residues. Germline assignment: CDR1 SNHLY and CDR2 FYNNEI. The ends lost 7 bases at V and 6 bases at J; junction bases unmatched: 7.

A few counts support this clone. The genes are TRBV2 and TRBJ2-7; 8 bases map to TRBD2. The V and J ends lost 6 bases and 2 bases, in that order; junction bases with no gene match: 9. This CDR3 has 15 residues. The germline gives CDR1 SNHLY, CDR2 FYNNEI. CDR3 region: CASRIRLASTYEQYF. CDR3 nucleotide sequence: TGTGCCAGCAGAATAAGACTAGCGTCTACCTACGAGCAGTACTTC.

The V gene is TRBV30, the J gene TRBJ1-4, with D hard to call. The ends were cut back, 5 bases at V and 6 bases at J, with 16 bases in the middle. This CDR3 region has 14 residues. In germline, CDR1 is GTSNPN, CDR2 SVGIG (reference sequence). CDR3 sequence reads: CAWGSGHRDEKLFF. CDR3 nucleotide sequence: TGTGCCTGGGGTTCGGGTCACCGCGATGAAAAACTGTTTTTT.

This rearrangement joins TRBV7-2 to TRBJ2-1; 10 nucleotides align to TRBD2. V trimming: 5 bases; J trimming: 12 bases; junction bases outside the gene matches: 19. This CDR3 is 17 amino acids long. CDR1 is SGHTA and CDR2 is FQGNSA in the germline V gene. CDR3 sequence (DNA): TGTGCCAGCAGCCAAAGCCCGCTCGCTAGCGGGAGACTTCGGCAGTTCTTC. It encodes CASSQSPLASGRLRQFF.

The rearrangement uses TRBV5-4 and TRBJ2-2; tentatively, D is TRBD1 or TRBD2 (6 bases each). CDR1 is SGHNT, CDR2 YYREEE, per germline (reference sequence). The CDR3 totals 15 residues. Trimming shortened V by 4 bases and J by 3 bases, and 13 bases separated the two germline ends. CDR3 sequence reads: CASSPPRGDTGELFF. CDR3 nucleotides: TGTGCCAGCAGCCCACCGAGGGGGGACACCGGGGAGCTGTTTTTT.

CDR3 sequence (DNA): TGCGCCAGCAGCTTACTAGCGTACACCGGGGAGCTGTTTTTT. This sequence encodes CASSLLAYTGELFF. The chain carries TRBV5-1 and TRBJ2-2; 7 nucleotides match TRBD2. Trimming removed 2 bases from V and 3 bases from J; junction bases left unmatched: 1. The CDR3 is made up of 14 amino acids. Germline V gene data show CDR1 as SGHRS and CDR2 as YFSETQ.

The genes are TRBV7-3 and TRBJ2-7; D uncertain. V lost 2 bases to trimming and J lost 7 bases, with 12 bases between them. CDR1 is SGHTA and CDR2 is FQGTGA in the germline V gene. This CDR3 spans 13 amino acids. The CDR3 coding sequence is TGTGCCAGCAGCTTACGAAAGGGAAAGGAGCAGTACTTC. It codes for CASSLRKGKEQYF.

The chain joins TRBV6-1 to TRBJ2-7; D is perhaps TRBD2 (6 bases). CDR3 size: 14 residues. Trimming shortened V by 4 bases and J by 2 bases, and 12 bases separated the two germline ends. Germline CDR1 MNHNS, CDR2 SASEGT. The CDR3 loop reads CASSGRGAAYEQYF. DNA for the CDR3: TGTGCCAGCAGTGGGAGGGGTGCCGCCTACGAGCAGTACTTC.

This clone was detected ten times or more. The rearrangement links TRBV11-2 to TRBJ2-1, with unresolved D. V lost 2 bases and J 9 bases, leaving 14 bases between the germline ends. The CDR3 length is 14 residues. Germline lookup yields CDR1 SGHAT and CDR2 FQNNGV. The CDR3 DNA sequence: TGTGCCAGCAGCTTATTAGGTACCCCAGGTGAGCAGTTCTTC. It translates to CASSLLGTPGEQFF.

V gene TRBV28 combines with J gene TRBJ2-1; 11 positions match TRBD2. J was trimmed by 6 bases and V by 3 bases; bases with no gene match: 7. The CDR3 contains 16 residues. Germline V CDR1 and CDR2: MDHEN, SYDVKM. The CDR3 nucleotides read TGTGCCAGCAGTTTGAGGGGACTAGCGGCCACCAATGAGCAGTTCTTC. Translating gives CASSLRGLAATNEQFF.

The rearrangement links TRBV2 to TRBJ2-3; D may correspond to TRBD1 or TRBD2 (6 bases each). V was cut by 1 base and J by 1 base, with 9 bases left in between. The CDR3 has 15 amino acids. Germline loops: CDR1 SNHLY, CDR2 FYNNEI. The DNA of the CDR3 is TGTGCCAGCAGTGAAGGGGGGGCCGGCACAGATACGCAGTATTTT. Translated: CASSEGGAGTDTQYF.

V gene TRBV10-1 combines with J gene TRBJ1-2; weak D call: TRBD1 (6 bases). Trimming removed 3 bases at V and 4 bases at J, with 12 bases between. The CDR3 totals 14 residues. Germline V gene lookup returns CDR1 WNHNN and CDR2 SYGVQD (reference sequence). The CDR3, as DNA: TGCGCCAGCAGTGAATACAGGGTCTCCTATGGCTACACCTTC. Amino acid sequence: CASSEYRVSYGYTF.

The chain carries TRBV2 and TRBJ1-5; TRBD1 matches at 10 bases. V trimming: 4 bases; J trimming: 7 bases; junction bases outside the gene matches: 7. Per the germline V gene, CDR1 is SNHLY and CDR2 is FYNNEI. The CDR3 length is 15 residues. The CDR3 region is CASSVGDRGGQPQHF. CDR3 in DNA: TGTGCCAGCAGTGTAGGGGACAGGGGCGGCCAGCCCCAGCATTTT. Full variable domain (missing parts from reference TRBV2 and TRBJ1-5): EPEVTQTPSHQVTQMGQEVILRCVPISNHLYFYWYRQILGQKVEFLVSFYNNEISEKSEIFDDQFSVERPDGSNFTLKIRSTKLEDSAMYFCASSVGDRGGQPQHFGDGTRLSIL.

This clone was counted a single time. CDR3: CASSLLGQGAGAGYTF. Here the CDR3 DNA reads TGTGCCAGCAGCTTGCTGGGACAGGGGGCTGGAGCTGGCTACACCTTC. The chain links TRBV7-2 to TRBJ1-2; 12 bases fit TRBD1. The CDR3 is made up of 16 amino acids. Germline V gene sequence: CDR1 SGHTA, CDR2 FQGNSA. J lost 7 bases, V lost 3 bases, and 9 bases had no gene match. Based on the CDR3 plus reference TRBV7-2 and TRBJ1-2, the full variable domain is GAGVSQSPSNKVTEKGKDVELRCDPISGHTALYWYRQSLGQGLEFLIYFQGNSAPDKSGLPSDRFSAERTGGSVSTLTIQRTQQEDSAVYLCASSLLGQGAGAGYTFGSGTRLTVV.

This clone was found once. This chain joins TRBV5-6 and TRBJ1-2; tentatively, D is TRBD1 (5 bases). The CDR3 has 11 amino acids. Trimming removed 0 bases at V and 8 bases at J, with 5 bases between. Germline values: CDR1 SGHDT, CDR2 YYEEEE. The CDR3 DNA reads as TGTGCCAGCAGCTTGGAGGGGGGCTACACCTTC. Translating gives CASSLEGGYTF.

The chain combines TRBV5-1 with TRBJ2-2, with TRBD2 matching over 8 bases. CDR3 size: 15 residues. Per the germline V gene, CDR1 is SGHRS and CDR2 is YFSETQ. After removal of 4 bases from V and 7 bases from J, the junction contained 9 bases not matched to a gene. The CDR3 loop is CASSAAGGDGGELFF. Written as DNA, the CDR3 is TGCGCCAGCAGCGCCGCGGGAGGAGATGGCGGGGAGCTGTTTTTT.

The gene calls are TRBV28 and TRBJ2-5, with 9 bases aligning to TRBD1. CDR1 is MDHEN and CDR2 is SYDVKM in the germline V gene. CDR3 size: 15 residues. After removal of 7 bases from V and 6 bases from J, the junction contained 12 bases not matched to a gene. CDR3 coding DNA: TGTGCCAGCACCCCAGCGGGACAGGGAGAGAAGACCCAGTACTTC. It specifies CASTPAGQGEKTQYF.

The rearrangement joins TRBV9 to TRBJ2-3; 10 bases match TRBD2. J gave up 5 bases and V 3 bases, and 6 bases lay outside the gene matches. The CDR3 runs 15 residues. Germline V gene data show CDR1 as SGDLS and CDR2 as YYNGEE. The CDR3 sequence is CASSASGRVGDTQYF. The CDR3 DNA is TGTGCCAGCAGCGCGAGCGGGAGGGTGGGAGATACGCAGTATTTT. Filled out from reference TRBV9 and TRBJ2-3, the complete variable domain reads DSGVTQTPKHLITATGQRVTLRCSPRSGDLSVYWYQQSLDQGLQFLIQYYNGEERAKGNILERFSAQQFPDLHSELNLSSLELGDSALYFCASSASGRVGDTQYFGPGTRLTVL.

The chain couples TRBV25-1 to TRBJ2-4; D is ambiguous. Germline V gives CDR1 MGHDK, CDR2 SYGVNS. V dropped 2 bases and J dropped 0 bases, with 8 bases sitting between them. The CDR3 has 15 amino acids. The CDR3 DNA follows: TGTGCCAGCAGTGAAGGGTCGTTAGCCAAAAACATTCAGTACTTC. Translation gives CASSEGSLAKNIQYF.

This chain joins TRBV6-1 and TRBJ1-5; possibly TRBD1 for D (6 bases). Germline V gene sequence: CDR1 MNHNS, CDR2 SASEGT. V lost 3 bases and J 5 bases, leaving 11 bases between the germline ends. CDR3 length: 14 residues. The CDR3 sequence is CASSERQGYQPQHF. CDR3 sequence (DNA): TGTGCCAGCAGTGAGCGTCAGGGGTATCAGCCCCAGCATTTT.

V gene TRBV12-5 combines with J gene TRBJ2-1; D gene unclear. The germline V and J ends were trimmed by 7 bases and 5 bases, with 12 bases remaining between them. Germline lookup yields CDR1 LGHNT and CDR2 FRNRAP. CDR3 length: 13 amino acids. In DNA form, the CDR3 reads TGTGCTAGTGCCTTGGTTGGGAACAATGAGCAGTTCTTC. It specifies CASALVGNNEQFF.